Listed below are T cell receptor beta chains from one sample, sequenced in a study of neurological immune-mediated disorders. TCRdb processed the 5' RACE reads anew with MiXCR; each CDR3 protein has one entry. The sample carries about 80,000 distinct CDR3 sequences, less than 5.5% recorded once. The specimen was PBMCs. All receptors derive from a woman in her thirties with multiple sclerosis. CDR3s include the opening cysteine and the closing phenylalanine or tryptophan. D genes are given only for firm matches. Some rows have no size entry. The others give once, few or many, or a class for an expanded clone.

j_gene	len	abundance	d_gene	v_gene	CDR3nt	CDR3aa
TRBJ2-1	14	many	TRBD2	TRBV6-6	TGTGCCAGCAGTTATCGGGGGGGCTCATCTGAGCAGTTCTTC	CASSYRGGSSEQFF
TRBJ1-5	14	many	.	TRBV12-3/TRBV12-4	TGTGCCAGCAGGATTCGGGGAAGGAATCAGCCCCAGCATTTT	CASRIRGRNQPQHF
TRBJ1-6	15	many	.	TRBV6-5	TGTGCCAGCAGTCACAGGAGGCAGGATAATTCACCCCTCCACTTT	CASSHRRQDNSPLHF
TRBJ1-1	14	.	.	TRBV7-7	TGTGCCAGCAGCCTCCTTCGACAGAACACTGAAGCTTTCTTT	CASSLLRQNTEAFF
TRBJ2-3	13	few	.	TRBV5-1	TGCGCCAGCAGCGTGGACAGTCTCTATACGCAGTATTTT	CASSVDSLYTQYF
TRBJ1-1	15	many	.	TRBV5-1	TGCGCCAGCACCCTTCAGGATGTCGGGGACACTGAAGCTTTCTTT	CASTLQDVGDTEAFF
TRBJ1-5	11	.	.	TRBV29-1	TGCAGCGTTGAAACCAGGGGTTCCCAGCATTTT	CSVETRGSQHF
TRBJ2-1	12	many	.	TRBV5-5	TGTGCCAGCAGCTCTGGGACCAATGAGCAGTTCTTC	CASSSGTNEQFF
TRBJ2-7	15	.	.	TRBV20-1	TGCAGTGCTAGACCCCCGGGGGGACAAACCTACGAGCAGTACTTC	CSARPPGGQTYEQYF
TRBJ2-5	13	many	.	TRBV5-1	TGCGCCAGCAGCGCCGGACAGCAAGAGACCCAGTACTTC	CASSAGQQETQYF
TRBJ2-5	14	many	TRBD1	TRBV5-1	TGCGCCAGCAGCTTTGGACAGGACCGAGAGACCCAGTACTTC	CASSFGQDRETQYF
TRBJ2-6	17	many	TRBD2	TRBV5-1	TGCGCCAGCAGCCGGGACTTGGGAGGGTCTGGGGCCAACGTCCTGACTTTC	CASSRDLGGSGANVLTF
TRBJ1-4	14	many	.	TRBV10-3	TGTGCCATCAGTGATCAGGGTCGGGCAGAAAAACTGTTTTTT	CAISDQGRAEKLFF
TRBJ2-1	14	many	.	TRBV10-2	TGCGCCAGCAGTGATAGGGTTCTTACAAATGAGCAGTTCTTC	CASSDRVLTNEQFF
TRBJ2-5	14	many	.	TRBV10-3	TGTGCCATCAGCGGAAGTTCAGGGAGCGAGACCCAGTACTTC	CAISGSSGSETQYF
TRBJ2-2	12	many	.	TRBV5-1	TGCGCCAGCAAGGGAGTCACCGGGGAGCTGTTTTTT	CASKGVTGELFF
TRBJ2-1	17	many	.	TRBV28	TGTGCCAGCAGTTCATACGGCAGCGGGACATTAGGGGATGAGCAGTTCTTC	CASSSYGSGTLGDEQFF
TRBJ1-1	14	many	.	TRBV20-1	TGCAGTGCTAGAAGGAAGGCAGGGGACACTGAAGCTTTCTTT	CSARRKAGDTEAFF
TRBJ2-7	14	many	TRBD1	TRBV5-1	TGCGCCAGCAGCTTGACAGGGGATGGGTACGAGCAGTACTTC	CASSLTGDGYEQYF
TRBJ2-1	14	many	.	TRBV12-3/TRBV12-4	TGTGCCAGCAGTTTAGCCAGGGGAGACAATGAGCAGTTCTTC	CASSLARGDNEQFF
TRBJ2-5	16	many	TRBD2	TRBV5-1	TGCGCCAGCAGCTTGGAGGGACTAGCGGGGCTAGAGACCCAGTACTTC	CASSLEGLAGLETQYF
TRBJ2-2	14	many	.	TRBV5-1	TGCGCCAGCAACGAGAGAGAGAGCACCGGGGAGCTGTTTTTT	CASNERESTGELFF
TRBJ2-3	14	many	.	TRBV5-1	TGCGCCACCAGCCCCACGGACCGCACAGATACGCAGTATTTT	CATSPTDRTDTQYF
TRBJ1-2	14	many	.	TRBV29-1	TGCAGCGTTGAAGATAACAGGGCCCCGAAGGGCTACACCTTC	CSVEDNRAPKGYTF
TRBJ1-4	14	many	.	TRBV5-5	TGTGCCAGCAGCTTGCTCAGCCTGAATGAAAAACTGTTTTTT	CASSLLSLNEKLFF
TRBJ1-5	15	many	.	TRBV3-1	TGTGCCAGCAGCCACAGCAGCGGGGTGCAGCAGCCCCAGCATTTT	CASSHSSGVQQPQHF
TRBJ2-1	16	many	.	TRBV10-3	TGTGCCATCAGGGGGACCCGAGCGCGCTCCTACAATGAGCAGTTCTTC	CAIRGTRARSYNEQFF
TRBJ1-5	14	few	.	TRBV6-1	TGTGCCAGCAGTGTTGGGGGTAGCAATCAGCCCCAGCATTTT	CASSVGGSNQPQHF
TRBJ1-5	16	few	.	TRBV19	TGTGCCAGTAGTATCCCTCTAGACGATCCAGAGGAGCCCCAGCATTTT	CASSIPLDDPEEPQHF
TRBJ2-1	12	many	.	TRBV29-1	TGCAGCGTTGCTGCGGCAAACAATGAGCAGTTCTTC	CSVAAANNEQFF
TRBJ2-1	14	.	.	TRBV2	TGTGCCAGCAGGGGTAGTGGCTCCTACAATGAGCAGTTCTTC	CASRGSGSYNEQFF
TRBJ2-3	16	many	TRBD2	TRBV5-1	TGCGCCAGCAGCCTCGTTAGCGGGGGGAACACAGATACGCAGTATTTT	CASSLVSGGNTDTQYF
TRBJ2-1	17	many	TRBD1	TRBV29-1	TGCAGCGTTGCTCGGGGGCTCCGGGACAGGGCCTACAATGAGCAGTTCTTC	CSVARGLRDRAYNEQFF
TRBJ1-3	15	few	.	TRBV12-3/TRBV12-4	TGTGCCAGCAGTCTCCGACGGGAGTCTGGAAACACCATATATTTT	CASSLRRESGNTIYF
TRBJ2-2	13	many	.	TRBV10-3	TGTGCCACCCGATTTAAGGGGGCCGGGGAGCTGTTTTTT	CATRFKGAGELFF
TRBJ1-2	14	many	.	TRBV24-1	TGTGCCACCAGTGATTGGGTCCTTAACTATGGCTACACCTTC	CATSDWVLNYGYTF
TRBJ1-2	13	many	.	TRBV20-1	TGCAGTGCTAGAGTTAAGGGTGGCTATGGCTACACCTTC	CSARVKGGYGYTF
TRBJ2-5	13	many	TRBD2	TRBV20-1	TGCAGTGTACGGGGAGGGGATAGGGAGACCCAGTACTTC	CSVRGGDRETQYF
TRBJ2-5	13	many	.	TRBV6-6	TGTGCCAGCAAGGACTGGCCGAGAGAGACCCAGTACTTC	CASKDWPRETQYF
TRBJ2-7	15	many	TRBD2	TRBV5-1	TGCGCCAGCAGCCTCTTGGGGGGGAGTGCCGACGAGCAGTACTTC	CASSLLGGSADEQYF
TRBJ2-2	15	many	TRBD2	TRBV4-2	TGTGCCAGCAGCGGACTAGCGGAGAACACCGGGGAGCTGTTTTTT	CASSGLAENTGELFF
TRBJ2-1	13	many	TRBD2	TRBV5-1	TGCGCCAGCAGGGTCGCGGGGGACAATGAGCAGTTCTTC	CASRVAGDNEQFF
TRBJ1-1	15	.	.	TRBV5-1	TGCGCCAGCAGCTTTGCACACCGGGGTACCGCTGAAGCTTTCTTT	CASSFAHRGTAEAFF
TRBJ2-7	15	many	.	TRBV20-1	TGCAGTGCTCCCAACCCCGGGAGCGGGTCCTACGAGCAGTACTTC	CSAPNPGSGSYEQYF
TRBJ2-3	14	many	.	TRBV5-1	TGCGCCAGCAGCTTAGGTCGGGGGAAAGATACGCAGTATTTT	CASSLGRGKDTQYF
TRBJ1-1	14	many	.	TRBV2	TGTGCCAGCAGGAGGACATACATGAACACTGAAGCTTTCTTT	CASRRTYMNTEAFF
TRBJ1-5	16	many	TRBD1	TRBV6-6	TGTGCCAGCAGTTACTCGGGCAGGGGGCAATATCAGCCCCAGCATTTT	CASSYSGRGQYQPQHF
TRBJ2-2	16	few	.	TRBV10-3	TGTGCCATCAGTGAGTCGGTCATTCGGGACACCGGGGAGCTGTTTTTT	CAISESVIRDTGELFF
TRBJ2-5	14	many	.	TRBV5-1	TGCGCCAGCAGCTTAACAGGGAATCAAGAGACCCAGTACTTC	CASSLTGNQETQYF
TRBJ2-1	15	few	.	TRBV19	TGTGCCAGTAGTATATCAGGGTCTCACTACAATGAGCAGTTCTTC	CASSISGSHYNEQFF
TRBJ2-2	14	many	TRBD2	TRBV12-3/TRBV12-4	TGTGCCAGCAGTCGGGGGGACTACACCGGGGAGCTGTTTTTT	CASSRGDYTGELFF
TRBJ1-4	14	.	.	TRBV12-3/TRBV12-4	TGTGCCAGCAGTCTAAGGGGTTTTTTGGAAAAACTGTTTTTT	CASSLRGFLEKLFF